These T cell receptor beta chains were read from a single sample in a study of T-cell reconstitution after alpha-beta-depleted transplantation in children. One entry per CDR3 protein results from TCRdb running MiXCR on the PCR reads. The sample yields about 97,000 distinct CDR3 sequences, about 5.6% seen once. The source was PBMCs, mostly from graft donor cells, collected 60 days after TCRalphabeta/CD19-depleted stem cell transplant. The receptor source for this set is a female patient aged 2-15 years who had a stem cell transplant for Fanconi anemia, so the T cells may come from the graft donor. Each CDR3 is given with its conserved first and last residue. D genes are given only for firm matches. Where a row states a size, it is once, few, many or the class of an expanded clone; other rows omit it.

TGTGCCAGCAGTGCTAGCGGGGGGGCCAATGAGCAGTTCTTC	CASSASGGANEQFF	many	TRBV25-1	TRBJ2-1	TRBD2
TGTGCCAGCAGCTTGGGACTAACTAGCACAGATACGCAGTATTTT	CASSLGLTSTDTQYF	many	TRBV5-6	TRBJ2-3	.
TGTGCCAGCAGTTACCTATCCCCCTCCTACAATGAGCAGTTCTTC	CASSYLSPSYNEQFF	few	TRBV6-5	TRBJ2-1	.
TGTGCCAGCAGCCAACCCCCATCAAGCGTCAATGAGCAGTTCTTC	CASSQPPSSVNEQFF	many	TRBV7-9	TRBJ2-1	.
TGTGCCAGACGGACTAGCGGATCCTACGAGCAGTACTTC	CARRTSGSYEQYF	many	TRBV19	TRBJ2-7	TRBD2
TGCAGTGCTAATAGCGGGAGTTTCTACAATGAGCAGTTCTTC	CSANSGSFYNEQFF	few	TRBV20-1	TRBJ2-1	TRBD2
TGTGCCAGCAGGAGCGGGTTCTACGAGCAGTACTTC	CASRSGFYEQYF	few	TRBV28	TRBJ2-7	.
TGTGCCAGCAGCTTAGCTTTACGGAACCAAGAGACCCAGTACTTC	CASSLALRNQETQYF	many	TRBV7-9	TRBJ2-5	.
TGCGCCAGCAGCTTGGCCACTAGCGGGGTTCCCTACGAGCAGTACTTC	CASSLATSGVPYEQYF	many	TRBV5-1	TRBJ2-7	TRBD2
TGTGCCAGCAGCTTAGGCTTTGGGTACGAGCAGTACTTC	CASSLGFGYEQYF	.	TRBV7-2	TRBJ2-7	.
TGTGCCAGCAGCTTGGGGGCAGGAGATACGCAGTATTTT	CASSLGAGDTQYF	few	TRBV7-2	TRBJ2-3	.
TGTGCCAGCAGTTTTATAGGGCAGTTGTACGAGCAGTACTTC	CASSFIGQLYEQYF	many	TRBV27	TRBJ2-7	.
TGTGCCAGCAGTGAAGGGTTTTACGAGCAGTACTTC	CASSEGFYEQYF	many	TRBV6-1	TRBJ2-7	.
TGTGCCAGCAGCTTACAGGGGGCGCTATACACCGGGGAGCTGTTTTTT	CASSLQGALYTGELFF	many	TRBV7-3	TRBJ2-2	TRBD1
TGTGCCAGCAGTACCCACAGGGGGCCTTACAATGAGCAGTTCTTC	CASSTHRGPYNEQFF	few	TRBV6-2/TRBV6-3	TRBJ2-1	TRBD1
TGCAGTGCTAGGGACAGGGGGGACTACGAGCAGTACTTC	CSARDRGDYEQYF	many	TRBV20-1	TRBJ2-7	TRBD1
TGTGCCAGCAGCTTAGTAGGTCCGGAGATGAAGTACGGCGGGCAGTACTTC	CASSLVGPEMKYGGQYF	few	TRBV7-2	TRBJ2-7	.
TGCAGCGTGGTCTTCTATGGCTACACCTTC	CSVVFYGYTF	many	TRBV29-1	TRBJ1-2	.
TGTGCCAGCAGTGCCCCTAATGAAAAACTGTTTTTT	CASSAPNEKLFF	many	TRBV28	TRBJ1-4	.
TGTGCCAGCACAGGACACGACTCTTACGAGCAGTACTTC	CASTGHDSYEQYF	many	TRBV6-2/TRBV6-3	TRBJ2-7	.
TGCGCCAGCAGCAGGAGCAGGGGGTCCAGCTACTACGAGCAGTACTTC	CASSRSRGSSYYEQYF	.	TRBV5-1	TRBJ2-7	TRBD1
TGTGCCAGCAGCATTAGCGGGGACGGGGAGCTGTTTTTT	CASSISGDGELFF	many	TRBV6-1	TRBJ2-2	TRBD2
TGTGCCAGCAGTTTAGGGAAGCAGTTCTTC	CASSLGKQFF	many	TRBV28	TRBJ2-1	.
TGTGCCACCAGTGTCGAGCGGGACCAAGAGACCCAGTACTTC	CATSVERDQETQYF	few	TRBV24-1	TRBJ2-5	.
TGTGCCAGCAGCTACTACACTGGGACTAGCGATAACTACGAGCAGTACTTC	CASSYYTGTSDNYEQYF	many	TRBV27	TRBJ2-7	TRBD2
TGTGCCAGCAGTTCCGGGACCGGAAAGACCCAGTACTTC	CASSSGTGKTQYF	many	TRBV6-6	TRBJ2-5	.
TGTGCCAGCAGCTTTCAGCCTTTGAACACTGAAGCTTTCTTT	CASSFQPLNTEAFF	many	TRBV7-9	TRBJ1-1	.
TGCAGTGCACTACAGGGGGCAAACTATGGCTACACCTTC	CSALQGANYGYTF	few	TRBV20-1	TRBJ1-2	TRBD1
TGTGCCAGCAGCTTAAGATGGAGACTAGCGGGAGGCCTAGCCAAAAACATTCAGTACTTC	CASSLRWRLAGGLAKNIQYF	many	TRBV5-6	TRBJ2-4	TRBD2
TGTGCCAGCAGTTCCGCTCCCCGAATACAACTAGCGGGGGCCTACGAGCAGTACTTC	CASSSAPRIQLAGAYEQYF	many	TRBV6-5	TRBJ2-7	TRBD2
TGTGCCAGCAGTTTATCGGCAGGGCACAGCTACGAGCAGTACTTC	CASSLSAGHSYEQYF	many	TRBV28	TRBJ2-7	.
TGTGCCAGCAGTGATAGGGTCAGCCGAGCCTATGGCTACACCTTC	CASSDRVSRAYGYTF	.	TRBV2	TRBJ1-2	.